This T cell receptor (beta chain) was found in a study of shared clonotypes between healthy human individuals. Turning to the study itself: Donors had three CD4 naive, three CD4 memory, two CD8 naive and one CD8 memory plate apiece. The study, taken as a whole, reports: Sharing across four donors was highest in naive CD4 (about 5%) and lowest in memory CD8 (about 0.4%). Naive subsets generally exceeded memory subsets in estimated richness.

Each cell subset's genomic DNA was divided evenly among several immunoSEQ plates. The repertoire was sequenced with immunoSEQ multiplex PCR; TCRdb's copy has only in-frame clones and lacks some. The sample includes some 2,000,000 clones, roughly 94% seen only once; the top ten take roughly 0.13%. The CDR3 consists of 15 residues. The J segment lost 4 bases and the V segment lost 4 bases, leaving 5 bases of the junction unmatched. Germline V gives CDR1 SGHDT, CDR2 YYEEEE. As concerns this clone: Its antigen is not identified. Other nucleotide sequences from this sample produce the same CDR3.

The chain is built from TRBV5-6 and TRBJ2-1, with TRBD2 matching over 10 bases. This receptor was identified in a man aged 18 to 30 in good health. The sample consisted of naive CD4+ T cells sorted from blood. The subset denotes: CD45RA+ positively selected. As DNA, the CDR3 is TGTGCCAGCAGCCCCGGGACTAGCGTGTACAATGAGCAGTTCTTC. Protein: CASSPGTSVYNEQFF.